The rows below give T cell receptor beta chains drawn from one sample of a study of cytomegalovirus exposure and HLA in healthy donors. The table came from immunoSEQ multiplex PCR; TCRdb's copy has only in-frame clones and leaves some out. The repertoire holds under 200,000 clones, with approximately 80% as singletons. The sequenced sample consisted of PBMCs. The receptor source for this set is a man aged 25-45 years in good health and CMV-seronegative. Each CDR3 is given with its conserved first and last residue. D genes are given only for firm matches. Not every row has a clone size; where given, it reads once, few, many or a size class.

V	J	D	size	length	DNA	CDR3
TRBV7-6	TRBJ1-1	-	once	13	TGTGCCAGCAGCCAAACAGACAGATTTGAAGCTTTCTTT	CASSQTDRFEAFF
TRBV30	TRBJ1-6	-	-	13	TGTGCCTGGAGGGCTTCCTATAATTCACCCCTCCACTTT	CAWRASYNSPLHF
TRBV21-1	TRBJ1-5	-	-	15	TGTGCCAGCAGCAAGACTCAGTATAGCAATCAGCCCCAGCATTTT	CASSKTQYSNQPQHF
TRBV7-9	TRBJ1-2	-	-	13	TGTGCCAGCAGCTTAGAGGGGGTCCGTGGCTACACCTTC	CASSLEGVRGYTF
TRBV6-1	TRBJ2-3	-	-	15	TGTGCCAGCAGTGAAAGGGCAGGGCCCGCAGATACGCAGTATTTT	CASSERAGPADTQYF
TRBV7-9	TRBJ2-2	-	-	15	TGTTCCAGCAGCTTAGGGCTAGCCGGCACCGGGGAGCTGTTTTTT	CSSSLGLAGTGELFF
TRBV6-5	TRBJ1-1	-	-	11	TGTGCCAGCACCAACGCCGGGGGGGCTTTCTTT	CASTNAGGAFF
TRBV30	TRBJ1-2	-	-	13	TGTGCCTGGAGTGTACCAGGCACCTATGGCTACACCTTC	CAWSVPGTYGYTF
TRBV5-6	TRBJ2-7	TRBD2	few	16	TGTGCCAGCAGCTCCTATGGGGGGGGTTACTCCTACGAGCAGTACTTC	CASSSYGGGYSYEQYF
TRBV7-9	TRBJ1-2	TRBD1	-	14	TGTTCCAGCAGCTCCGACAGGGAAAACTATGGCTACACCTTC	CSSSSDRENYGYTF
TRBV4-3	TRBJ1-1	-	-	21	TGCGCCAGCAGCCAAGGGAGGGGCAAGGTAAAAGGGTGGGGAGGGGACACTGAAGCTTTCTTT	CASSQGRGKVKGWGGDTEAFF
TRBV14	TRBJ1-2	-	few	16	TGTGCCAGCAGCCAGACAGGTCCCGAGGGAGACTATGGCTACACCTTC	CASSQTGPEGDYGYTF
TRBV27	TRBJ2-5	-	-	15	TGTGCCAGCAGTTTATCGGCGGGCCTTTCGGAGACCCAGTACTTC	CASSLSAGLSETQYF
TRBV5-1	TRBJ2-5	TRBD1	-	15	TGCGCCAGCAGCTTTGGACAGGGGGCGCAGGAGACCCAGTACTTC	CASSFGQGAQETQYF
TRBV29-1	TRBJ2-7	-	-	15	TGCAGCGTTGGGCAGGCCGGGATTAAACTTTACGAGCAGTACTTC	CSVGQAGIKLYEQYF
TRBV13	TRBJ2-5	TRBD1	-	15	TGTGCCAGCAGCTACCTCCCGGACAGGGCCGAGACCCAGTACTTC	CASSYLPDRAETQYF
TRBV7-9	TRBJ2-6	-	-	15	TGTGCCAGCAACAACCGGGACACTGGGGCCAACGTCCTGACTTTC	CASNNRDTGANVLTF
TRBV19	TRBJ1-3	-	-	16	TGTGCCAGTAGCAAATCGACAGGAAACTCTGGAAACACCATATATTTT	CASSKSTGNSGNTIYF
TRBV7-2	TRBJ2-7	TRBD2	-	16	TGTGCCAGCAGCTTCTTGCGGGTAGCGGGGGTCTACGAGCAGTACTTC	CASSFLRVAGVYEQYF
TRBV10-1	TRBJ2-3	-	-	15	TGCGCCAGCAGTGCCAGGACAGGGAGGGTGGATACGCAGTATTTT	CASSARTGRVDTQYF
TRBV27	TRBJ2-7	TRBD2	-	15	TGTGCCAGCAGTTTTCAGCTAGCGGTGATCTACGAGCAGTACTTC	CASSFQLAVIYEQYF
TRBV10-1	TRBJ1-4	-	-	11	TGCGCCAGCACCCTGCGGGAAAAACTGTTTTTT	CASTLREKLFF
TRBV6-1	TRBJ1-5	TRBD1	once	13	TGTGCCAGCAGTGTGACAGGGAATCAGCCCCAGCATTTT	CASSVTGNQPQHF
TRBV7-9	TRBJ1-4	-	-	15	TGTGCCAGCAGCTTTTCAGGAATGATGAATGAAAAACTGTTTTTT	CASSFSGMMNEKLFF
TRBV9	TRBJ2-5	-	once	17	TGTGCCAGCACACAGGGAGTGGGAGGGCCAGGGCAAGAGACCCAGTACTTC	CASTQGVGGPGQETQYF
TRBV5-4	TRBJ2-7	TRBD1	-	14	TGTGCCAGCCAGGGTACAGGGGTGCCCTACGAGCAGTACTTC	CASQGTGVPYEQYF
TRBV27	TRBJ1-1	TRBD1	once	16	TGTGCCAGCCGGAGGCGGACAGGGGAATGGAACACTGAAGCTTTCTTT	CASRRRTGEWNTEAFF
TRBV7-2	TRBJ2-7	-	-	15	TGTGCCAGCAGCTTAGTCCCGGCTGTCCGGGGAGAGCAGTACTTC	CASSLVPAVRGEQYF
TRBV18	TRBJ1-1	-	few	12	TGTGCCAGCTCACCCTCCGGGGGGACGGCTTTCTTT	CASSPSGGTAFF
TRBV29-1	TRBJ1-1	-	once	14	TGCAGCGTTGAAGATGATCAGGGGAACACTGAAGCTTTCTTT	CSVEDDQGNTEAFF
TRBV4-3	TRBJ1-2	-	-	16	TGCGCCAGCAGCCAAGATCAGGGCTACGATAACTATGGCTACACCTTC	CASSQDQGYDNYGYTF
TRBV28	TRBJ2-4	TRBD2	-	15	TGTGCCAGCAGCCCGGGCGGGGGGGCCAAAAACATTCAGTACTTC	CASSPGGGAKNIQYF
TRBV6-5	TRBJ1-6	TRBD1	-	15	TGTGCCAGCAACAGACAGGGGACCTATAATTCACCCCTCCACTTT	CASNRQGTYNSPLHF
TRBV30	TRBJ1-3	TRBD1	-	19	TGTGCCTGGAGTGTAAGGACAGGGGTAGCGTTCTACTCTGGAAACACCATATATTTT	CAWSVRTGVAFYSGNTIYF
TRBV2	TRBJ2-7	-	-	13	TGTGCCACCGTATCCCTAGACTCCTACGAGCAGTACTTC	CATVSLDSYEQYF
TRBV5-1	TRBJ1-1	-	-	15	TGCGCCAGCAGCTTGGTAGGGAGAGGGGGCACTGAAGCTTTCTTT	CASSLVGRGGTEAFF